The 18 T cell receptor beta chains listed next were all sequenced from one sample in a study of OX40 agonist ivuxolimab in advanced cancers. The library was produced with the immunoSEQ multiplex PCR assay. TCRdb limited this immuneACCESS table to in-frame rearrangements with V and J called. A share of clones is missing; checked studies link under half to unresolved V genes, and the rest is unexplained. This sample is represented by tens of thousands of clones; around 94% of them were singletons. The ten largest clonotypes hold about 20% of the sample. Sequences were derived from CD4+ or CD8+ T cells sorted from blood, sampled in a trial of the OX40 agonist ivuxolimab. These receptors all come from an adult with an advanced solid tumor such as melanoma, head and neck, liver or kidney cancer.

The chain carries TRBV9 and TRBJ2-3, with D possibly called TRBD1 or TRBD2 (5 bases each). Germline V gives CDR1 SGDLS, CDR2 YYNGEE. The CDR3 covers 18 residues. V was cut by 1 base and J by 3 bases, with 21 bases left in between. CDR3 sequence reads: CASSVNSGAGGRTDTQYF. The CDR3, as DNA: TGTGCCAGCAGCGTAAACTCCGGGGCCGGCGGAAGAACAGATACGCAGTATTTT.

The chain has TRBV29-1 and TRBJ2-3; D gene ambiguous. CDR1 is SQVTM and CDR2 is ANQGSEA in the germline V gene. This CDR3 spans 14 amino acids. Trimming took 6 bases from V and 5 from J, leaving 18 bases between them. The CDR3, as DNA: TGCAGCGTCCTCGGCCTCCCCGGCGGAGATACGCAGTATTTT. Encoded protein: CSVLGLPGGDTQYF.

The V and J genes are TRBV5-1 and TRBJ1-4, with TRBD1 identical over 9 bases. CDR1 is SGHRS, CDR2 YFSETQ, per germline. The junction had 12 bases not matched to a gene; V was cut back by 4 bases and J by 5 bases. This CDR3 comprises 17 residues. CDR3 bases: TGCGCCAGCAGCCTACAGGGGGCTATCCTCCTAAATGAAAAACTGTTTTTT. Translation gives CASSLQGAILLNEKLFF.

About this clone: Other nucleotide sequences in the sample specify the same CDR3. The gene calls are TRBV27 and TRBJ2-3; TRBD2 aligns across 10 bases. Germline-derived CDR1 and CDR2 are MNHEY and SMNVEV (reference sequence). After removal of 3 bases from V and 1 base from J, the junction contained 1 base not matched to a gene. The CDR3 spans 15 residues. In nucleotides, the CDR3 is TGTGCCAGCAGTTTGGGGACTAGCGGCACAGATACGCAGTATTTT. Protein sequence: CASSLGTSGTDTQYF.

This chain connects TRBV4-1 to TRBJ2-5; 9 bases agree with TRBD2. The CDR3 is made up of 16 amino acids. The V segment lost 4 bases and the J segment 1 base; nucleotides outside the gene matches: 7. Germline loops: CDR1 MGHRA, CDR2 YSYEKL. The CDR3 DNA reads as TGCGCCAGCAGCCCCCGACTAGCGGCTACCCAAGAGACCCAGTACTTC. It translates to CASSPRLAATQETQYF.

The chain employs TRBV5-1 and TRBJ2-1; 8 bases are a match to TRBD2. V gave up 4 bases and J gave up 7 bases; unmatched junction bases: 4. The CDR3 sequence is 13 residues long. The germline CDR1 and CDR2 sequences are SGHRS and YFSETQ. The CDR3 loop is CASSSSGKNEQFF. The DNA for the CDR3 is TGCGCCAGCAGCAGTAGCGGGAAGAATGAGCAGTTCTTC.

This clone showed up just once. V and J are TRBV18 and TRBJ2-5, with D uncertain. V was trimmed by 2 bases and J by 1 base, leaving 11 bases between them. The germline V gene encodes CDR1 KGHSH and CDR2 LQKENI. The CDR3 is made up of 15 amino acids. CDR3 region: CASSPNGIFQETQYF. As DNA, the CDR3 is TGTGCCAGCTCACCAAATGGGATATTCCAAGAGACCCAGTACTTC.

The CDR3 protein is CASSQEGHTRSYEQYF. CDR3 in DNA: TGTGCCAGCAGCCAAGAAGGACATACGCGTTCCTACGAGCAGTACTTC. This sequence joins TRBV4-2 and TRBJ2-5, with D perhaps TRBD1 (5 bases). The DNA end is a closer match to TRBJ2-7, so the J assignment may be wrong. The CDR3 totals 16 residues. CDR1 and CDR2 from the germline V gene are LGHNA and YNFKEQ.

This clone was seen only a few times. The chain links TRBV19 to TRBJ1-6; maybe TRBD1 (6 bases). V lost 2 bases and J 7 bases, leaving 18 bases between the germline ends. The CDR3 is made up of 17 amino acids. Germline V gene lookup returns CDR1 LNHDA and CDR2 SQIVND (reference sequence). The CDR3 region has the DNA TGTGCCAGTAGTATACATAGGCGGGACACGGGCAATTCACCCCTCCACTTT. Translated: CASSIHRRDTGNSPLHF.

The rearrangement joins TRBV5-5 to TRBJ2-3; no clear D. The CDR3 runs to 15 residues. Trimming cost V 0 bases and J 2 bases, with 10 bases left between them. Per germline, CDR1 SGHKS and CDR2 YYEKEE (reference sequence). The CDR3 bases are TGTGCCAGCAGCTTGGGGGCCCGAGTCACAGATACGCAGTATTTT. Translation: CASSLGARVTDTQYF.

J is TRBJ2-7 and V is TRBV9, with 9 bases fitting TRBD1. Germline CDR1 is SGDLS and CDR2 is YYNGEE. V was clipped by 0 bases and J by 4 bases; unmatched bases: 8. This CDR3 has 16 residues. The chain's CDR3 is CASSVVPGQGRYEQYF. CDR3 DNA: TGTGCCAGCAGCGTAGTTCCGGGACAGGGAAGGTACGAGCAGTACTTC.

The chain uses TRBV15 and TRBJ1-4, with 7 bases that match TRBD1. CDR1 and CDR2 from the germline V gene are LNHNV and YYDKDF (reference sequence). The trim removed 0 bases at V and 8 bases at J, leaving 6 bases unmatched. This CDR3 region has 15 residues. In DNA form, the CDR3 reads TGTGCCACCAGCAGAGATCAGGAACAGGGGGAAAAACTGTTTTTT. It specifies CATSRDQEQGEKLFF.

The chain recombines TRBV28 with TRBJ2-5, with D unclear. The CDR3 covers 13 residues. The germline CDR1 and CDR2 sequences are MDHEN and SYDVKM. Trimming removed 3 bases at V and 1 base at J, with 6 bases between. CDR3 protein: CASSFGVQETQYF. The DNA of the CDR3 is TGTGCCAGCAGTTTTGGGGTCCAAGAGACCCAGTACTTC.

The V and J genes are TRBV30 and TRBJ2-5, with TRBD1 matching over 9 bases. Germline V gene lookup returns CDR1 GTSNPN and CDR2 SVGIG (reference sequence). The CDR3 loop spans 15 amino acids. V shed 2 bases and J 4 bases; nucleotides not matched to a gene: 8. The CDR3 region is CAWSPTGGVLETQYF. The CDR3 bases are TGTGCCTGGAGTCCTACAGGGGGCGTTTTAGAGACCCAGTACTTC.

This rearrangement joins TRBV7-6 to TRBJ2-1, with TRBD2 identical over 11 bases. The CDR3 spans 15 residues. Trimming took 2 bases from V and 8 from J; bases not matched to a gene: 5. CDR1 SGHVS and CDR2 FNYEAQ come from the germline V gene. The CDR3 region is CASSLNSGRGDEQFF. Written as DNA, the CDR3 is TGTGCCAGCAGCTTAAATAGCGGGAGGGGCGATGAGCAGTTCTTC. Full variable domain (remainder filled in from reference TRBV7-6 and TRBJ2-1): GAGVSQSPRYKVTKRGQDVALRCDPISGHVSLYWYRQALGQGPEFLTYFNYEAQQDKSGLPNDRFSAERPEGSISTLTIQRTEQRDSAMYRCASSLNSGRGDEQFFGPGTRLTVL.

Here the CDR3 reads CASSRGQGRPGELFF. The CDR3 DNA reads as TGTGCCAGCAGTCGAGGACAGGGGCGGCCCGGGGAGCTGTTTTTT. V is TRBV28 and J is TRBJ2-2; 9 bases agree with TRBD1. Germline V lookup: CDR1 MDHEN, CDR2 SYDVKM. The CDR3 is made up of 15 amino acids. V shed 5 bases, J shed 6 bases, and the junction held 7 bases outside the gene matches.

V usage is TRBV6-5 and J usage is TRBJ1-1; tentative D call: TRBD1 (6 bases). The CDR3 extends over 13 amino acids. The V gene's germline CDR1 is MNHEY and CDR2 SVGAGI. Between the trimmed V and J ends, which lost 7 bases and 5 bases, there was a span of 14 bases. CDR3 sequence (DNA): TGTGCCAGCACCCTAGACAGGTATACTGAAGCTTTCTTT. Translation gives CASTLDRYTEAFF.

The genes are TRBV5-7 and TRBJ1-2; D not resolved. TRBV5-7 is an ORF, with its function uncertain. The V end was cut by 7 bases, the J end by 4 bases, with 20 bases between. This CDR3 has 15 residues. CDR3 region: CASLYLCVKTYGYTF. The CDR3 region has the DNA TGTGCCAGCTTGTACCTTTGCGTGAAGACCTATGGCTACACCTTC.